Listed below are T cell receptor beta chains from one sample, sequenced in a study of PD-1 blockade in mismatch repair-deficient tumors. The method was immunoSEQ multiplex PCR; TCRdb's version includes in-frame clones alone and lacks a portion of them. This table holds about 38,000 clones, roughly 83% found once. Sequences were derived from peripheral blood, sampled 4 weeks after starting pembrolizumab. The receptors stem from an adult with mismatch repair-deficient cancer. The CDR3 runs from the conserved cysteine through the conserved F or W. Fields, in order: clone size, D gene, J gene, V gene, CDR3 protein. D genes are given only for firm matches. Part of the rows lack a size; the others show once, few, many or a class for expanded clones.

clone size: -; D gene: -; J gene: TRBJ2-3; V gene: TRBV6-4; CDR3 protein: CASSETGVGTDTQYF
clone size: -; D gene: -; J gene: TRBJ2-4; V gene: TRBV29-1; CDR3 protein: CSVVGYRAKNIQYF
clone size: -; D gene: -; J gene: TRBJ1-5; V gene: TRBV27; CDR3 protein: CATGLNQPQHF
clone size: -; D gene: -; J gene: TRBJ2-7; V gene: TRBV9; CDR3 protein: CASSVANTGLPTF
clone size: -; D gene: -; J gene: TRBJ1-5; V gene: TRBV18; CDR3 protein: CASSPGGWNQPQHF
clone size: -; D gene: TRBD1; J gene: TRBJ1-2; V gene: TRBV30; CDR3 protein: CAWSVQQWDRFYGYTF
clone size: once; D gene: -; J gene: TRBJ1-1; V gene: TRBV6-5; CDR3 protein: CASNPSVTNTEAFF
clone size: -; D gene: -; J gene: TRBJ2-7; V gene: TRBV7-9; CDR3 protein: CASSFGVGQYEQYF
clone size: -; D gene: -; J gene: TRBJ2-3; V gene: TRBV6-1; CDR3 protein: CASTDREVDTQYF
clone size: large; D gene: -; J gene: TRBJ1-1; V gene: TRBV5-4; CDR3 protein: CASSLEGRGSNTEAFF
clone size: medium-sized; D gene: -; J gene: TRBJ2-1; V gene: TRBV6-4; CDR3 protein: CASSDSSGSYNEQFF
clone size: medium-sized; D gene: TRBD1; J gene: TRBJ2-2; V gene: TRBV28; CDR3 protein: CASRDRDRGSYGELFF
clone size: -; D gene: -; J gene: TRBJ1-4; V gene: TRBV27; CDR3 protein: CASSLWGNGEKLFF
clone size: few; D gene: TRBD1; J gene: TRBJ1-1; V gene: TRBV4-3; CDR3 protein: CASSQVLDRPNTEAFF
clone size: -; D gene: TRBD1; J gene: TRBJ2-7; V gene: TRBV29-1; CDR3 protein: CSVADQGARGEQYF
clone size: -; D gene: TRBD1; J gene: TRBJ2-2; V gene: TRBV12-5; CDR3 protein: CASGSYRGNTGELFF